One and the same sample provided the 18 T cell receptor beta chains below, sequenced in a study of blood T cell repertoires in COVID-19. The repertoire was sequenced with immunoSEQ multiplex PCR; TCRdb's copy has only in-frame clones and lacks some. The table lists 68,000 or so clones, 86% of them singletons. The sequenced sample was peripheral blood. These receptors came from a man aged 25-45 years with acute or convalescent COVID-19.

This sequence joins TRBV28 and TRBJ2-1, with TRBD2 identical over 11 bases. The germline CDR1 and CDR2 sequences are MDHEN and SYDVKM. This CDR3 has 15 residues. V dropped 6 bases and J dropped 6; count of bases not matched to a gene: 7. The CDR3 spells CASRAGLAAINEQFF. CDR3 in DNA: TGTGCCAGCAGGGCGGGACTAGCGGCTATCAATGAGCAGTTCTTC.

The V gene is TRBV9, the J gene TRBJ2-2; TRBD1 is a possible D gene (6 bases). V shed 0 bases and J shed 4 bases, with 7 bases lying between them. There are 14 residues in the CDR3. Germline V gives CDR1 SGDLS, CDR2 YYNGEE. CDR3 bases: TGTGCCAGCAGCGTAGAAGGGGGCACCGGGGAGCTGTTTTTT. Its translation is CASSVEGGTGELFF. Complete variable domain (other parts from reference TRBV9 and TRBJ2-2): DSGVTQTPKHLITATGQRVTLRCSPRSGDLSVYWYQQSLDQGLQFLIQYYNGEERAKGNILERFSAQQFPDLHSELNLSSLELGDSALYFCASSVEGGTGELFFGEGSRLTVL.

The chain combines TRBV5-6 with TRBJ1-2, with 7 bases aligning to TRBD1. Germline-derived CDR1 and CDR2 are SGHDT and YYEEEE. This CDR3 has 15 amino acids. The V gene end was trimmed by 0 bases and the J gene end by 3 bases; junction bases not matched to a gene: 5. In nucleotides, the CDR3 is TGTGCCAGCAGCTTGGGGACAGGCATTGACTATGGCTACACCTTC. This codes for CASSLGTGIDYGYTF.

The chain links TRBV19 to TRBJ1-1; 7 bases agree with TRBD1. The length of the CDR3 is 14 residues. The germline V gene encodes CDR1 LNHDA and CDR2 SQIVND (reference sequence). The V gene end was trimmed by 7 bases and the J gene end by 3 bases; junction bases not matched to a gene: 8. CDR3 nucleotides: TGTGCCAGTACCGGAAGGGGGCGCGACACTGAAGCTTTCTTT. Protein: CASTGRGRDTEAFF.

V is TRBV7-8 and J is TRBJ1-6; a possible D gene is TRBD1 (5 bases). The CDR3 is 16 residues long. Germline V gene data show CDR1 as SGHVS and CDR2 as FQNEAQ. With 6 bases removed from V and 10 bases from J, the gap between germline ends came to 22 bases. The CDR3 sequence is CASSPPGVGRGSPLHF. CDR3 nucleotides: TGTGCCAGCAGTCCGCCGGGGGTCGGGAGGGGATCACCCCTCCACTTT.

The rearrangement joins TRBV5-1 to TRBJ2-7, with TRBD2 matching over 7 bases. The CDR3 extends over 15 amino acids. With V trimmed by 1 base and J by 0 bases, 4 bases remained unmatched. The germline gives CDR1 SGHRS, CDR2 YFSETQ. Here the CDR3 reads CASSLLGRASYEQYF. CDR3 coding DNA: TGCGCCAGCAGCTTGCTTGGGAGGGCCTCCTACGAGCAGTACTTC.

This sequence joins TRBV6-8 and TRBJ1-5; TRBD1 is a possible D gene (6 bases). Germline V gives CDR1 MNHGY, CDR2 SAAAGT. The CDR3 is made up of 14 amino acids. With 4 bases removed from V and 5 bases from J, the gap between germline ends came to 12 bases. The CDR3 DNA follows: TGTGCCAGCAGTTTTGCAGGGGATTATCAGCCCCAGCATTTT. It encodes CASSFAGDYQPQHF.

This chain links TRBV6-5 with TRBJ1-1; the match to TRBD1 covers 7 bases. V lost 2 bases, J lost 1 base, and 1 base stayed unmatched. CDR3 size: 14 residues. Germline loops: CDR1 MNHEY, CDR2 SVGAGI. Written as DNA, the CDR3 is TGTGCCAGCAGTTACGAGGGGGCGAACACTGAAGCTTTCTTT. Encoded protein: CASSYEGANTEAFF.

This clone has a handful of counts. The gene calls are TRBV2 and TRBJ2-7; 10 bases are a match to TRBD1. Germline V gives CDR1 SNHLY, CDR2 FYNNEI. Trimming took 6 bases from V and 2 from J; bases not matched to a gene: 10. This CDR3 is 16 amino acids long. The CDR3 here is CASSAGTGALTYEQYF. CDR3 nucleotides: TGTGCCAGCAGCGCCGGGACAGGGGCCCTAACCTACGAGCAGTACTTC.

J is TRBJ1-4 and V is TRBV11-3, with a tentative D call TRBD1 (6 bases). Germline loops: CDR1 SGHNT, CDR2 YENEEA. The V gene lost 6 bases and the J gene lost 6 bases, with 20 bases spanning the gap. The CDR3 spans 16 residues. The CDR3 DNA sequence: TGTGCCAGCAGATCAGGGGTGGGCAACCGAGATGAAAAACTGTTTTTT. This gives the protein CASRSGVGNRDEKLFF.

The rearrangement joins TRBV27 to TRBJ2-1; 8 bases are a match to TRBD2. V shed 6 bases, J shed 7 bases, and the junction held 14 bases outside the gene matches. CDR1 is MNHEY and CDR2 is SMNVEV in the germline V gene (reference sequence). This CDR3 is built from 16 residues. DNA of the CDR3: TGTGCCAGCAGCCCCTTAACCAGCGGGAGTAGGAATGAGCAGTTCTTC. Translated: CASSPLTSGSRNEQFF.

CDR3 region: CASSQERWRVQFF. In DNA form, the CDR3 reads TGTGCCAGCAGCCAAGAACGGTGGAGGGTGCAGTTCTTC. J is TRBJ2-1 and V is TRBV3-1 (or the pseudogene TRBV3-2); D may be TRBD2 (6 bases). Per the germline V gene, CDR1 is LGHDT and CDR2 is YNNKEL (reference sequence). The CDR3 is 13 amino acids. V shed 0 bases and J shed 12 bases, with 12 bases lying between them.

This chain links TRBV27 with TRBJ2-1; TRBD1 might be the D (6 bases). The V gene lost 3 bases and the J gene lost 5 bases, with 8 bases spanning the gap. Germline V gives CDR1 MNHEY, CDR2 SMNVEV (reference sequence). This CDR3 region has 13 residues. CDR3: CASSFSGDNEQFF. In DNA, the CDR3 is TGTGCCAGCAGTTTCTCAGGGGACAATGAGCAGTTCTTC.

This clone was seen once. The CDR3 nucleotides are TGTGCCAGCAGTCCTACAGGCCTCACTGGGGCCTACGAGCAGTACTTC. The encoded protein is CASSPTGLTGAYEQYF. This chain joins TRBV3-1 (or the pseudogene TRBV3-2) and TRBJ2-7, with a weak D call TRBD1 (5 bases). The V gene lost 6 bases and the J gene lost 2 bases, with 20 bases spanning the gap. In germline, CDR1 is LGHDT, CDR2 YNNKEL (reference sequence). The CDR3 runs 16 residues.

The chain links TRBV9 to TRBJ2-7; weak D call: TRBD2 (6 bases). V gave up 3 bases and J gave up 2 bases, with 18 bases separating them. CDR3 length equals 16 residues. Germline CDR1 SGDLS, CDR2 YYNGEE. CDR3 nucleotides: TGTGCCAGCAGCGGAGCTCCTGGGACTCCTACCTACGAGCAGTACTTC. It yields the protein CASSGAPGTPTYEQYF.

This clone is a singleton in its sample. The V and J genes are TRBV2 and TRBJ2-1; TRBD2 agrees at 10 bases. Germline CDR1 reads SNHLY; CDR2 reads FYNNEI. The CDR3 sequence is 16 residues long. V trimming: 1 base; J trimming: 8 bases; junction bases outside the gene matches: 8. CDR3 sequence: CASSEGSLAGEDEQFF. In nucleotides, the CDR3 is TGTGCCAGCAGTGAAGGTTCCCTAGCGGGAGAGGATGAGCAGTTCTTC.

The genes are TRBV6-5 and TRBJ2-7; TRBD2 matches at 8 bases. Germline CDR1 MNHEY, CDR2 SVGAGI. The CDR3 consists of 14 residues. The V segment lost 8 bases and the J segment 3 bases; nucleotides outside the gene matches: 9. CDR3 amino acids: CASAKREGNYEQYF. The CDR3 nucleotides read TGTGCCAGCGCCAAACGGGAGGGAAACTACGAGCAGTACTTC.

The chain links TRBV24-1 to TRBJ2-3, with 9 bases aligning to TRBD2. The J segment lost 4 bases and the V segment lost 4 bases, leaving 5 bases of the junction unmatched. This CDR3 region has 15 residues. Germline assignment: CDR1 KGHDR and CDR2 SFDVKD. CDR3 sequence (DNA): TGTGCCACCAGTGACCCGGGACTAGCCTCAGATACGCAGTATTTT. This sequence encodes CATSDPGLASDTQYF.